Below are 26 T cell receptor beta chains sequenced from a single sample in a study of Graves' ophthalmopathy and Graves' hyperthyroidism. RNA transcripts were the template, and TCR beta CDR3 regions were amplified from them. Second-round multiplex PCR came after a first-round RT-PCR that employed HTBI primers. Using its own MiXCR run on the multiplex PCR reads, TCRdb lists one record per CDR3 protein. The data hold under 800,000 distinct CDR3 sequences, with about 20% observed a single time. The specimen sequenced was peripheral blood. These receptors all stem from a woman aged 18-29 years with stable Graves' hyperthyroidism. Some clones in this sample may be carry-over from other donors' samples.

The gene calls are TRBV6-1 and TRBJ2-7; TRBD2 matches at 7 bases. J was trimmed by 0 bases and V by 11 bases; bases with no gene match: 7. In germline, CDR1 is MNHNS, CDR2 SASEGT. The CDR3 runs 13 residues. The DNA of the CDR3 is TGTGCCGGAGGGAGCGGGGACTCCTACGAGCAGTACTTC. The encoded protein is CAGGSGDSYEQYF.

This clonotype was recorded many times. The chain has TRBV6-1 and TRBJ1-1; 7 nucleotides align to TRBD1. The CDR3 is 14 residues long. The V gene's germline CDR1 is MNHNS and CDR2 SASEGT. J was trimmed by 5 bases and V by 6 bases; bases with no gene match: 9. CDR3 sequence reads: CASSTGTALTEAFF. CDR3 bases: TGTGCCAGCAGCACCGGGACAGCCTTAACTGAAGCTTTCTTT.

This rearrangement joins TRBV12-3 or TRBV12-4 to TRBJ1-2; possibly TRBD1 for D (5 bases). The V and J ends lost 1 base and 6 bases respectively, with 9 bases between them. The CDR3 is 13 amino acids. In DNA, the CDR3 is TGTGCCAGCAGTTTAGTCCGGGGGAATGGCTACACCTTC. This gives the protein CASSLVRGNGYTF.

There are a few counts of this clonotype. V usage is TRBV5-1 and J usage is TRBJ1-2; D perhaps matches TRBD1 (5 bases). CDR1 is SGHRS and CDR2 is YFSETQ in the germline V gene. This CDR3 comprises 15 residues. V lost 4 bases and J lost 3, with 16 bases in between. CDR3 coding DNA: TGCGCCAGCAGCCAGGACACAGCGTCCTACTATGGCTACACCTTC. Amino acids: CASSQDTASYYGYTF.

The chain couples TRBV6-1 to TRBJ2-5; TRBD2 is a possible D gene (6 bases). This CDR3 has 14 amino acids. Germline V gives CDR1 MNHNS, CDR2 SASEGT. V lost 5 bases and J 2 bases, leaving 12 bases between the germline ends. CDR3 DNA: TGTGCCAGCAGTACATCTAGCGTACAAGAGACCCAGTACTTC. Its protein product is CASSTSSVQETQYF.

This clonotype was counted many times. V gene TRBV7-2 combines with J gene TRBJ2-7, with D unclear. From germline, CDR1 is SGHTA and CDR2 FQGNSA. V was shortened by 0 bases and J by 2 bases, with 8 bases between the two germline ends. The CDR3 is 14 amino acids. The CDR3 DNA sequence: TGTGCCAGCAGCTTAGCGCACTACACCTACGAGCAGTACTTC. It translates to CASSLAHYTYEQYF.

This clonotype was detected ten times or more. The chain joins TRBV6-5 to TRBJ1-2; tentatively, D is TRBD1 (6 bases). Per the germline V gene, CDR1 is MNHEY and CDR2 is SVGAGI. Deletions cut 7 bases from V and 4 bases from J, with 16 bases between. The length of the CDR3 is 14 residues. The CDR3 sequence is CASTPGQLVYGYTF. The CDR3 DNA follows: TGTGCCAGCACTCCAGGACAGCTCGTCTATGGCTACACCTTC.

The chain employs TRBV12-3 or TRBV12-4 and TRBJ1-1; D gene unclear. The CDR3 runs to 14 residues. V was trimmed by 2 bases and J by 7 bases, leaving 14 bases between them. In DNA form, the CDR3 reads TGTGCCAGCAGTTTACTCGTGGTGCGAAGTGAAGCTTTCTTT. Its protein product is CASSLLVVRSEAFF.

This clonotype was counted at least ten times. The chain employs TRBV20-1 and TRBJ1-1; D is perhaps TRBD1 (5 bases). There are 15 residues in the CDR3. V was pared by 1 base and J by 3 bases, with 15 bases between. Per germline, CDR1 DFQATT and CDR2 SNEGSKA (reference sequence). The CDR3 DNA sequence: TGCAGTGCTAGAGCAGGGAGCAGGGAGGACACTGAAGCTTTCTTT. Translation gives CSARAGSREDTEAFF.

The sample holds many counts of this clonotype. The rearrangement links TRBV7-8 to TRBJ2-7; 7 positions agree with TRBD1. The germline V gene has CDR1 SGHVS and CDR2 FQNEAQ. There are 15 residues in the CDR3. The J segment lost 3 bases and the V segment lost 4 bases, leaving 9 bases of the junction unmatched. This CDR3 is CASSSQGRGIYEQYF. DNA of the CDR3: TGTGCCAGCAGCTCACAGGGGCGCGGTATCTACGAGCAGTACTTC.

This clonotype showed up just once. It may be a read error: a sequence one base away is much more abundant. It is likely a read error, because the conserved phenylalanine at the end of the CDR3 is missing. Because the CDR3's place on the DNA is in doubt, the DNA is left out and the CDR3 is given as listed by TCRdb. The rearrangement joins TRBV12-5 to TRBJ2-5. The CDR3 contains 13 residues when both ends are counted. From germline, CDR1 is LGHNT and CDR2 FRNRAP. The CDR3 is CASGWDSVETRYS.

This clonotype was detected many times. This rearrangement joins TRBV15 to TRBJ2-5; tentatively, D is TRBD2 (5 bases). The CDR3 totals 13 residues. The V gene lost 4 bases and the J gene lost 0 bases, with 6 bases spanning the gap. CDR1 and CDR2 (germline): LNHNV, YYDKDF (reference sequence). CDR3 bases: TGTGCCACCAGCACCGGGAACCAAGAGACCCAGTACTTC. Amino acids: CATSTGNQETQYF.

This clonotype was detected many times. This CDR3 is CASSYSRDREDTEAFF. CDR3 coding DNA: TGTGCCAGCAGTTACTCAAGGGACAGGGAGGACACTGAAGCTTTCTTT. J is TRBJ1-1 and V is TRBV6-2 or TRBV6-3; 9 nucleotides match TRBD1. The junction had 5 bases not matched to a gene; V was cut back by 0 bases and J by 3 bases. Per germline, CDR1 MNHEY and CDR2 SVGEGT. The CDR3 is made up of 16 amino acids.

The chain recombines TRBV6-5 with TRBJ1-2; tentatively, D is TRBD1 (6 bases). The germline V gene has CDR1 MNHEY and CDR2 SVGAGI. The V gene lost 4 bases and the J gene lost 8 bases, with 11 bases spanning the gap. This CDR3 contains 12 residues. The CDR3 DNA reads TGTGCCAGCAGTTCAGGGGTGGACGGCTACACCTTC. Translated, it gives CASSSGVDGYTF.

This clonotype was counted many times. The chain uses TRBV6-1 and TRBJ1-3; 7 bases align to TRBD1. Germline V CDR1 and CDR2: MNHNS, SASEGT. V lost 7 bases to trimming and J lost 4 bases; unmatched junction nucleotides: 7. This CDR3 contains 14 residues. CDR3: CASNPPGQGNTIYF. CDR3 nucleotides: TGTGCCAGCAACCCACCGGGACAGGGAAACACCATATATTTT.

The V gene is TRBV6-1, the J gene TRBJ1-1, with 12 bases that match TRBD1. The ends lost 5 bases at V and 5 bases at J; junction bases unmatched: 9. The CDR3 has 16 amino acids. In germline, CDR1 is MNHNS, CDR2 SASEGT. CDR3 nucleotides: TGTGCCAGCAGTCCCCCCCGGGACAGGGGGCAAACTGAAGCTTTCTTT. It translates to CASSPPRDRGQTEAFF.

This clonotype occurred a few times. The gene calls are TRBV24-1 and TRBJ2-5; 9 bases fit TRBD1. V trimming: 4 bases; J trimming: 4 bases; junction bases outside the gene matches: 6. This CDR3 region has 15 residues. Germline V gene sequence: CDR1 KGHDR, CDR2 SFDVKD. The DNA of the CDR3 is TGTGCCACCAGTGAGACTGGGACAGGGCGAGAGACCCAGTACTTC. This codes for CATSETGTGRETQYF.

CDR3 coding DNA: TGTGCCAGCAGCTTACTCCCCACCCTAATGAACACTGAAGCTTTCTTT. This translates into CASSLLPTLMNTEAFF. The chain carries TRBV11-2 and TRBJ1-1; no definite D call. This CDR3 spans 16 amino acids. CDR1 SGHAT and CDR2 FQNNGV come from the germline V gene. V was trimmed by 2 bases and J by 0 bases, leaving 13 bases between them.

This clonotype has only one observation. The chain is built from TRBV20-1 and TRBJ2-5; 8 bases are shared with TRBD1. V trimming: 3 bases; J trimming: 1 base; junction bases outside the gene matches: 4. This CDR3 comprises 14 residues. CDR1 is DFQATT, CDR2 SNEGSKA, per germline (reference sequence). The CDR3 reads CSASPQGVQETQYF. DNA for the CDR3: TGCAGTGCTAGCCCACAGGGGGTCCAAGAGACCCAGTACTTC.

This clonotype was seen many times. The chain recombines TRBV5-1 with TRBJ2-5, with 8 nucleotides matching TRBD2. The CDR3 has 17 residues. Germline loops: CDR1 SGHRS, CDR2 YFSETQ. V shed 5 bases and J 2 bases; nucleotides not matched to a gene: 14. CDR3 bases: TGCGCCAGCAGTTCATCCACCGGGGGGGGGAGGCAAGAGACCCAGTACTTC. It specifies CASSSSTGGGRQETQYF.

This clonotype occurred a few times. The gene calls are TRBV20-1 and TRBJ2-7; 9 bases agree with TRBD1. This CDR3 has 14 residues. The V and J ends lost 5 bases and 5 bases, in that order; junction bases with no gene match: 10. Germline CDR1 and CDR2: DFQATT and SNEGSKA (reference sequence). CDR3 loop: CSAGRDREPHEQYF. The CDR3, as DNA: TGCAGTGCTGGCCGGGACAGGGAACCCCACGAGCAGTACTTC.

In this sample, this clonotype turned up many times. This sequence joins TRBV2 and TRBJ2-7; TRBD1 agrees at 7 bases. The CDR3 contains 21 residues. V shed 0 bases and J 4 bases; nucleotides not matched to a gene: 24. The germline gives CDR1 SNHLY, CDR2 FYNNEI. The chain's CDR3 is CASSEAVTSPGQTSGFYEQYF. DNA of the CDR3: TGTGCCAGCAGTGAAGCCGTTACATCACCGGGACAGACATCGGGGTTTTACGAGCAGTACTTC. The full variable domain, its missing parts supplied by reference TRBV2 and TRBJ2-7, is EPEVTQTPSHQVTQMGQEVILRCVPISNHLYFYWYRQILGQKVEFLVSFYNNEISEKSEIFDDQFSVERPDGSNFTLKIRSTKLEDSAMYFCASSEAVTSPGQTSGFYEQYFGPGTRLTVT.

This clonotype was seen many times. The chain has TRBV9 and TRBJ2-2; the D is unclear. The CDR3 has 12 residues. CDR1 is SGDLS, CDR2 YYNGEE, per germline. Trimming stripped 0 bases from V and 4 bases from J, with 1 base between. The CDR3 region is CASSVGTGELFF. CDR3 sequence (DNA): TGTGCCAGCAGCGTAGGCACCGGGGAGCTGTTTTTT.

This clonotype was detected ten times or more. The rearrangement links TRBV12-3 or TRBV12-4 to TRBJ1-3; D call uncertain. V gave up 0 bases and J gave up 2 bases, with 11 bases separating them. This CDR3 spans 16 amino acids. CDR3 nucleotide sequence: TGTGCCAGCAGTTTAGCGTATCATCCGGCTGGAAACACCATATATTTT. Residues: CASSLAYHPAGNTIYF.

The genes are TRBV6-5 and TRBJ1-1; 7 bases align to TRBD1. This CDR3 comprises 16 residues. The V gene end was trimmed by 2 bases and the J gene end by 1 base; junction bases not matched to a gene: 7. Germline loops: CDR1 MNHEY, CDR2 SVGAGI. CDR3 loop: CASSYTRTGSNTEAFF. For the CDR3, the DNA is TGTGCCAGCAGTTACACCAGGACAGGCTCGAACACTGAAGCTTTCTTT.

This clonotype was counted at least ten times. CDR3 loop: CASSPPADSPLHF. CDR3 in DNA: TGTGCCAGCAGCCCTCCCGCAGATTCACCCCTCCACTTT. The gene calls are TRBV7-9 and TRBJ1-6; no clear D. Between the trimmed V and J ends, which lost 5 bases and 8 bases, there was a span of 10 bases. The CDR3 is 13 residues long. Germline assignment: CDR1 SEHNR and CDR2 FQNEAQ (reference sequence).